This is a list of T cell receptor beta chains from one sample in a study of human T cells and chemical hapten exposure. One entry per CDR3 protein results from TCRdb running MiXCR on the RACE reads. This table holds about 300,000 distinct CDR3 sequences, around 5.5% found once. The sample in question was whole blood, obtained in connection with sensitization to the hapten diphenylcyclopropenone (DPC). The receptors were sampled from a woman between 18 and 30 years old with alopecia areata. Some clones in this sample may be carry-over from other donors' samples. Each CDR3 is given with its conserved first and last residue. Expanded clones get a size class; other rows say once, few or many, or leave the size out.

j_gene,v_gene,abundance,CDR3aa
TRBJ1-2,TRBV6-2/TRBV6-3,many,CASRFPGQGARYGYTF
TRBJ2-3,TRBV18,.,CASSLWTSVGDPSTDTQYF
TRBJ1-5,TRBV6-1,many,CASRGTADSNQPQHF
TRBJ1-1,TRBV3-1,few,CASSHRTGGWNTEAFF
TRBJ1-6,TRBV23-1,many,CATPGGAAFDNSPLHF
TRBJ1-2,TRBV7-8,few,CASSLEGHAYGYTF
TRBJ2-1,TRBV27,.,CASSPTALLAGPFF
TRBJ2-6,TRBV7-2,.,CASSRLSSGANVLTF
TRBJ1-5,TRBV20-1,few,CSALRRGVGNQPQHF
TRBJ2-3,TRBV12-3/TRBV12-4,many,CASQVRRGVSTDTQYF
TRBJ1-2,TRBV5-4,.,CASSLGSGGDYGYTF
TRBJ1-4,TRBV9,few,CASSARGRPGDGEKLFF
TRBJ2-3,TRBV2,many,CASSEGPDSQYF
TRBJ2-7,TRBV4-3,many,CASSQDHHYEQYF
TRBJ1-5,TRBV7-8,once,CASSPTTGLGPQHF
TRBJ2-2,TRBV5-1,many,CASRAPGQADTGELFF
TRBJ1-6,TRBV4-3,.,CASSQGTGPNSPLHF
TRBJ1-4,TRBV4-1,.,CASSPWDRGLINEKLFF
TRBJ2-1,TRBV5-6,many,CASSSYFLGQGFDNEQFF
TRBJ1-1,TRBV6-5,few,CASSYSRTQTEAFF
TRBJ2-2,TRBV6-2/TRBV6-3,many,CASSYLAGELFF
TRBJ1-1,TRBV27,.,CDPRRVNTEAFF
TRBJ1-2,TRBV7-2,many,CASSLRTSTNGYTF
TRBJ1-6,TRBV6-5,few,CASSASGGYNSPLHF
TRBJ2-3,TRBV5-1,few,CASRPGTVSTDTQYF
TRBJ1-4,TRBV12-3/TRBV12-4,many,CASSRPATNEKLFF
TRBJ2-5,TRBV7-8,many,CASSFYYRTSGEETQYF
TRBJ2-3,TRBV7-2,many,CASSLIMTSRASTDTQYF
TRBJ2-6,TRBV7-9,few,CASSRWTGRGVLTF
TRBJ2-3,TRBV7-2,.,CASSLVGYTDTQYF
TRBJ2-5,TRBV27,few,CASSPLAGASETQYF
TRBJ2-2,TRBV7-3,many,CASSFSRTAGELFF
TRBJ2-1,TRBV3-1,.,CASSLGLAGLYNEQFF
TRBJ2-3,TRBV3-1,.,CASSQDLLATQYF
TRBJ1-6,TRBV6-1,few,CASSGKPNRGYYNSPLHF
TRBJ2-3,TRBV7-2,many,CASSVTGGAADTQYF
TRBJ1-4,TRBV7-9,many,CASSLLEGGEKLFF
TRBJ2-1,TRBV27,.,CASSVGTGGPNEQFF
TRBJ2-1,TRBV4-3,many,CASSQELAGGLGYNEQFF
TRBJ1-1,TRBV12-3/TRBV12-4,few,CASSFSLEAFF
TRBJ1-2,TRBV7-9,.,CASSLAQSNYGYTF
TRBJ2-7,TRBV21-1,many,CASVRGRAYSSYEQYF
TRBJ1-2,TRBV6-6,few,CASSYGQSYGYTF
TRBJ2-2,TRBV15,.,CATSGQGVQGGELFF
TRBJ1-4,TRBV12-3/TRBV12-4,.,CASGRGSLEEKLFF
TRBJ2-2,TRBV12-3/TRBV12-4,few,CASSLGSYSGELFF
TRBJ2-3,TRBV7-2,many,CASSLEGRSQYF
TRBJ2-5,TRBV7-9,.,CASSFESIAGLQETQYF
TRBJ2-5,TRBV6-5,few,CASSYQRGGPPGQETQYF